Below, one TCR beta chain is given with its context. This CDR3 region has 14 residues. The V segment lost 2 bases and the J segment 6 bases; nucleotides outside the gene matches: 7. Germline CDR1 and CDR2: KGHSH and LQKENI. The record originates from a study of T cells in Graves' hyperthyroidism and ophthalmopathy. Ophthalmopathy patients had Clinical Activity Score at least 3, NOSPECS grade at least 4, duration under 3 months. Uncontrolled infections, other autoimmune diseases, pregnancy or lactation led to exclusion of patients. Fresh peripheral blood, more than 8 ml of it, supplied the PBMCs. Researchers amplified the TCR beta CDR3 regions from RNA transcripts. Initially, a first-round RT-PCR of the TCR CDR3 employed the HTBI primer set. TCRdb passed the multiplex PCR reads through MiXCR, listing each CDR3 protein once. The table includes 220,000 or so distinct CDR3 sequences, roughly 17% detected once.

The chain links TRBV18 to TRBJ2-7, with 7 positions matching TRBD2. The clonotype comes from a woman between 18 and 29 years old with Graves' ophthalmopathy. The sequenced sample consisted of blood. CDR3 sequence (DNA): TGTGCCAGCTCACCAAACGCAGCGGGACTCGAGCAGTACTTC. It specifies CASSPNAAGLEQYF.